Listed here are 9 T cell receptor beta chains from one sample, sequenced in a study of T cell repertoires in cytomegalovirus infection. These receptors' antigens are unknown. TCRdb itself ran the reads through MiXCR, one entry per CDR3 protein. The sample lists more than 300,000 distinct CDR3 sequences, roughly 36% occurring once. This specimen consisted of cultured PBMCs, obtained from culture after CMV antigen stimulation. Receptors originate from a human donor in good health (CMV status not recorded). Some clones in this sample may be carry-over from other donors' samples.

The chain is built from TRBV28 and TRBJ2-3, with a tentative D call TRBD1 (6 bases). There are 14 residues in the CDR3. CDR1 MDHEN and CDR2 SYDVKM come from the germline V gene. V gave up 4 bases and J gave up 4 bases, with 12 bases separating them. The CDR3 bases are TGTGCCAGCAGTTCCCCCGACAGGCCAGATACGCAGTATTTT. This codes for CASSSPDRPDTQYF. The entire variable domain, with the rest obtained from reference TRBV28 and TRBJ2-3, is as follows: DVKVTQSSRYLVKRTGEKVFLECVQDMDHENMFWYRQDPGLGLRLIYFSYDVKMKEKGDIPEGYSVSREKKERFSLILESASTNQTSMYLCASSSPDRPDTQYFGPGTRLTVL.

CDR3 sequence: CASTTSGELFF. The CDR3 coding sequence is TGTGCCAGTACGACTTCCGGGGAGCTGTTTTTT. The chain is built from TRBV19 and TRBJ2-2; no clear D gene. The germline CDR1 and CDR2 sequences are LNHDA and SQIVND (reference sequence). The CDR3 is 11 amino acids. V lost 7 bases and J lost 6, with 6 bases in between.

This clonotype was detected ten times or more. The V and J genes are TRBV7-2 and TRBJ2-7; TRBD1 aligns across 9 bases. The length of the CDR3 is 13 residues. Germline CDR1 is SGHTA and CDR2 is FQGNSA. Trimming at V came to 5 bases and at J to 3 bases, leaving 2 bases not matched to a gene. DNA of the CDR3: TGTGCCAGCAGCAAGACAGGGGGCTACGAGCAGTACTTC. Amino acids: CASSKTGGYEQYF.

This clonotype was seen more than once but under ten times. J is TRBJ1-6 and V is TRBV4-1; D might be TRBD1 (5 bases). CDR1 and CDR2 from the germline V gene are MGHRA and YSYEKL. V was shortened by 1 base and J by 7 bases, with 14 bases between the two germline ends. The CDR3 spans 16 residues. In nucleotides, the CDR3 is TGCGCCAGCAGCCAAGTGCTCGGGGGTACGAATTCACCCCTCCACTTT. Encoded protein: CASSQVLGGTNSPLHF.

This clonotype has just a few counts. This chain connects TRBV7-9 to TRBJ1-5; TRBD1 matches at 8 bases. This CDR3 is built from 14 residues. V shed 6 bases and J 6 bases; nucleotides not matched to a gene: 7. The germline V gene encodes CDR1 SEHNR and CDR2 FQNEAQ (reference sequence). The CDR3 DNA is TGTGCCAGCAGTCAGGACAGGGATGGTCAGCCCCAGCATTTT. It yields the protein CASSQDRDGQPQHF.

V is TRBV9 and J is TRBJ2-1; D remains ambiguous. There are 12 residues in the CDR3. Germline CDR1 reads SGDLS; CDR2 reads YYNGEE. Between the trimmed V and J ends, which lost 0 bases and 10 bases, there was a span of 8 bases. The CDR3 is CASSVGSREQFF. DNA of the CDR3: TGTGCCAGCAGCGTAGGCTCCCGCGAGCAGTTCTTC. Full variable domain (remainder filled in from reference TRBV9 and TRBJ2-1): DSGVTQTPKHLITATGQRVTLRCSPRSGDLSVYWYQQSLDQGLQFLIQYYNGEERAKGNILERFSAQQFPDLHSELNLSSLELGDSALYFCASSVGSREQFFGPGTRLTVL.

Many counts were recorded for this clonotype. This rearrangement joins TRBV7-2 to TRBJ2-1; 7 nucleotides match TRBD1. The CDR3 is made up of 17 amino acids. The germline V gene encodes CDR1 SGHTA and CDR2 FQGNSA. The trim removed 2 bases at V and 8 bases at J, leaving 15 bases unmatched. DNA for the CDR3: TGTGCCAGCAGCTTATACCGGGGACAGCATGTATGGGATGAGCAGTTCTTC. Amino acids: CASSLYRGQHVWDEQFF.

This clonotype has more than one count but fewer than ten. The chain uses TRBV7-2 and TRBJ2-1; D is possibly TRBD1 (6 bases). V shed 3 bases and J shed 3 bases, with 15 bases lying between them. The CDR3 sequence is 16 residues long. Germline V gives CDR1 SGHTA, CDR2 FQGNSA. The CDR3 region is CASSLMRQGLYNEQFF. As DNA, the CDR3 is TGTGCCAGCAGCTTGATGCGGCAGGGGCTCTACAATGAGCAGTTCTTC.

This clonotype has a handful of counts. V and J are TRBV7-9 and TRBJ2-7, with 9 bases aligning to TRBD2. Germline CDR1 and CDR2: SEHNR and FQNEAQ (reference sequence). The CDR3 covers 10 residues. Written as DNA, the CDR3 is TGCGTCGCGGGAGGGTACGAGCAGTACGTC. Amino acids: CVAGGYEQYV.